One and the same sample provided the 30 T cell receptor beta chains below, sequenced in a study of CD8+ T cells in alopecia areata. Treatment described: oral pan-JAK inhibitor, 5-10 mg twice daily. The sequencing template was cDNA reverse transcribed from extracted RNA. The repertoire was sequenced with immunoSEQ multiplex PCR; TCRdb's copy has only in-frame clones and lacks some. This sample has roughly 110,000 clones, with about three fifths found just once. The sequences come from CD8+ T cells sorted from blood, collected at week 24, from a patient treated with tofacitinib. These receptors were taken from a human donor with alopecia areata.

This clone was seen once. The CDR3 reads CAWSSRGTVSNQPQHF. The CDR3 DNA reads TGTGCCTGGAGTTCCCGTGGGACAGTTAGCAATCAGCCCCAGCATTTT. This chain links TRBV30 with TRBJ1-5, with TRBD1 identical over 7 bases. This CDR3 has 16 amino acids. The V gene end was trimmed by 2 bases and the J gene end by 0 bases; junction bases not matched to a gene: 7. Germline V CDR1 and CDR2: GTSNPN, SVGIG (reference sequence). The entire variable domain, with the rest obtained from reference TRBV30 and TRBJ1-5, is as follows: SQTIHQWPATLVQPVGSPLSLECTVEGTSNPNLYWYRQAAGRGLQLLFYSVGIGQISSEVPQNLSASRPQDRQFILSSKKLLLSDSGFYLCAWSSRGTVSNQPQHFGDGTRLSIL.

This clone was recorded once. The rearrangement uses TRBV13 and TRBJ1-1; D perhaps matches TRBD1 (5 bases). The ends were cut back, 6 bases at V and 7 bases at J, with 12 bases in the middle. The CDR3 has 12 residues. The germline V gene encodes CDR1 PRHDT and CDR2 FYEKMQ (reference sequence). This CDR3 is CASSQGESEAFF. The CDR3 DNA follows: TGTGCCAGCAGTCAGGGTGAAAGTGAAGCTTTCTTT.

V is TRBV5-6 and J is TRBJ2-2, with D tentatively TRBD1 (6 bases). This CDR3 is 17 amino acids long. CDR1 SGHDT and CDR2 YYEEEE come from the germline V gene. Trimming took 1 base from V and 5 from J, leaving 18 bases between them. The CDR3 DNA reads TGTGCCAGCAGCTTGAGCTTTTTCCCAGGGGCAACCGGGGAGCTGTTTTTT. It specifies CASSLSFFPGATGELFF.

This chain uses TRBV5-4 with TRBJ1-1; TRBD1 matches at 10 bases. Germline loops: CDR1 SGHNT, CDR2 YYREEE (reference sequence). V dropped 4 bases and J dropped 3; count of bases not matched to a gene: 9. The CDR3 totals 16 residues. The CDR3 sequence: CASSPGQGGTYTEAFF. The CDR3, as DNA: TGTGCCAGCAGCCCCGGACAGGGGGGAACCTACACTGAAGCTTTCTTT.

V gene TRBV10-3 combines with J gene TRBJ2-7; D tentatively fits TRBD1 or TRBD2 (5 bases each). Germline V lookup: CDR1 ENHRY, CDR2 SYGVKD. The CDR3 totals 13 residues. V lost 8 bases, J lost 2 bases, and 13 bases lay in between. The DNA for the CDR3 is TGTGCCATCCGGGACGACCTCACCTACGAGCAGTACTTC. This sequence encodes CAIRDDLTYEQYF.

This clone was seen a handful of times. V gene TRBV30 combines with J gene TRBJ2-7; 8 bases are shared with TRBD1. V shed 5 bases, J shed 5 bases, and the junction held 5 bases outside the gene matches. In germline, CDR1 is GTSNPN, CDR2 SVGIG (reference sequence). CDR3 size: 12 residues. In DNA, the CDR3 is TGTGCCTGGGACAGGGGCCCCCACGAGCAGTACTTC. Encoded protein: CAWDRGPHEQYF. Filled out from reference TRBV30 and TRBJ2-7, the complete variable domain reads SQTIHQWPATLVQPVGSPLSLECTVEGTSNPNLYWYRQAAGRGLQLLFYSVGIGQISSEVPQNLSASRPQDRQFILSSKKLLLSDSGFYLCAWDRGPHEQYFGPGTRLTVT.

The chain uses TRBV13 and TRBJ1-1, with TRBD1 as a possible D gene (5 bases). This CDR3 contains 13 residues. Germline loops: CDR1 PRHDT, CDR2 FYEKMQ (reference sequence). Trimming shortened V by 0 bases and J by 6 bases, and 8 bases separated the two germline ends. The CDR3 DNA follows: TGTGCCAGCAGCTTAGGAGGAGGGGCTGAAGCTTTCTTT. It translates to CASSLGGGAEAFF.

The chain is built from TRBV29-1 and TRBJ1-1; D is unclear. Germline CDR1 and CDR2: SQVTM and ANQGSEA. V lost 7 bases, J lost 2 bases, and 8 bases lay in between. This CDR3 has 11 residues. In DNA form, the CDR3 reads TGCAGCGCAGCATTCAACACTGAAGCTTTCTTT. This translates into CSAAFNTEAFF.

The V and J genes are TRBV7-8 and TRBJ1-3, with D possibly TRBD1 on 5 matching bases. Germline V gene sequence: CDR1 SGHVS, CDR2 FQNEAQ. The CDR3 is 18 residues long. Trimming pared 5 bases from V and 2 bases from J, leaving 22 bases between. CDR3 protein: CASSPQYGGGLTGNTIYF. The CDR3 DNA follows: TGTGCCAGCAGCCCCCAGTACGGGGGTGGACTCACTGGAAACACCATATATTTT.

This chain joins TRBV4-1 and TRBJ2-4; TRBD1 aligns across 11 bases. Germline V lookup: CDR1 MGHRA, CDR2 YSYEKL. V gave up 1 base and J gave up 8 bases; unmatched junction bases: 7. The length of the CDR3 is 16 residues. The DNA of the CDR3 is TGCGCCAGCAGCCAAGCGGACAGGGGGCTTTTGGACATTCAGTACTTC. It yields the protein CASSQADRGLLDIQYF.

The chain's CDR3 is CASSLGGNYGYTF. The CDR3 coding sequence is TGTGCCAGCAGTTTAGGGGGAAACTATGGCTACACCTTC. The chain has TRBV27 and TRBJ1-2; a weak D match, TRBD1 (5 bases). The CDR3 extends over 13 amino acids. Germline CDR1 MNHEY, CDR2 SMNVEV (reference sequence). Trimming shortened V by 2 bases and J by 2 bases, and 6 bases separated the two germline ends.

This CDR3 is CASSPTAGYYNEQFF. The CDR3 region has the DNA TGTGCCAGCAGCCCCACTGCGGGGTACTACAATGAGCAGTTCTTC. This chain links TRBV7-3 with TRBJ2-1; a weak D match, TRBD2 (6 bases). The CDR3 totals 15 residues. The V end lost 5 bases, the J end lost 3 bases, and 14 bases lay between the germline ends. CDR1 is SGHTA, CDR2 FQGTGA, per germline. Complete variable domain (other parts from reference TRBV7-3 and TRBJ2-1): GAGVSQTPSNKVTEKGKYVELRCDPISGHTALYWYRQSLGQGPEFLIYFQGTGAADDSGLPNDRFFAVRPEGSVSTLKIQRTERGDSAVYLCASSPTAGYYNEQFFGPGTRLTVL.

The rearrangement joins TRBV29-1 to TRBJ2-1; D might be TRBD2 (5 bases). CDR3 length: 12 residues. Per the germline V gene, CDR1 is SQVTM and CDR2 is ANQGSEA. Trimming shortened V by 4 bases and J by 8 bases, and 12 bases separated the two germline ends. CDR3 loop: CSVVQSGDEQFF. The CDR3 DNA sequence: TGCAGCGTTGTCCAATCCGGGGATGAGCAGTTCTTC.

This clone showed up just a few times. In DNA form, the CDR3 reads TGTGCCAGCAGTTCCCAGACTAGCGGGGCCTACAATGAGCAGTTCTTC. It translates to CASSSQTSGAYNEQFF. The chain is built from TRBV27 and TRBJ2-1; 11 bases are a match to TRBD2. This CDR3 comprises 16 residues. Germline CDR1 and CDR2: MNHEY and SMNVEV (reference sequence). V shed 4 bases and J 2 bases; nucleotides not matched to a gene: 4.

CDR3 amino acids: CASMSPGPTPYEQYF. The CDR3 DNA sequence: TGTGCCAGCATGTCTCCGGGGCCAACCCCCTACGAGCAGTACTTC. V gene TRBV27 combines with J gene TRBJ2-7; D might be TRBD1 or TRBD2, each matching 5 bases. Between the trimmed V and J ends, which lost 7 bases and 2 bases, there was a span of 18 bases. This CDR3 spans 15 amino acids. CDR1 is MNHEY and CDR2 is SMNVEV in the germline V gene (reference sequence).

J is TRBJ2-7 and V is TRBV11-2, with D perhaps being TRBD1 or TRBD2 (5 bases each). Germline values: CDR1 SGHAT, CDR2 FQNNGV. The CDR3 contains 14 residues. Trimming shortened V by 2 bases and J by 1 base, and 9 bases separated the two germline ends. The chain's CDR3 is CASSLPGTSYEQYF. The CDR3 DNA sequence: TGTGCCAGCAGCTTACCCGGGACGTCCTACGAGCAGTACTTC.

The chain recombines TRBV25-1 with TRBJ2-7, with 7 nucleotides matching TRBD1. Germline V gives CDR1 MGHDK, CDR2 SYGVNS. The trim removed 4 bases at V and 0 bases at J, leaving 3 bases unmatched. The CDR3 sequence is 14 residues long. The CDR3 loop reads CASSGRDSSYEQYF. For the CDR3, the DNA is TGTGCCAGCAGTGGCCGGGACAGCTCCTACGAGCAGTACTTC.

This rearrangement joins TRBV7-2 to TRBJ1-5; D ambiguous. Trimming left V 6 bases short and J 4 bases short, with 13 bases between. The CDR3 is 14 residues long. CDR1 and CDR2 from the germline V gene are SGHTA and FQGNSA. The CDR3, as DNA: TGTGCCAGCAGATTAAAGGAGGAAAATCAGCCCCAGCATTTT. Residues: CASRLKEENQPQHF.

J is TRBJ1-2 and V is TRBV30; D not certain. In germline, CDR1 is GTSNPN, CDR2 SVGIG (reference sequence). The CDR3 is made up of 12 amino acids. Deletions cut 2 bases from V and 3 bases from J, with 7 bases between. CDR3 nucleotide sequence: TGTGCCTGGAGTTGGGCCGACTATGGCTACACCTTC. This translates into CAWSWADYGYTF.

The V and J genes are TRBV5-8 and TRBJ2-5; D unresolved. This CDR3 contains 13 residues. Germline values: CDR1 SGHTS, CDR2 YDEGEE. V lost 0 bases and J lost 3, with 6 bases in between. The CDR3 sequence is CASSLVLEETQYF. CDR3 coding DNA: TGTGCCAGCAGCTTGGTCCTCGAAGAGACCCAGTACTTC.

The chain is built from TRBV30 and TRBJ2-5; TRBD1 aligns across 8 bases. The germline V gene encodes CDR1 GTSNPN and CDR2 SVGIG (reference sequence). The CDR3 extends over 13 amino acids. Trimming cost V 4 bases and J 5 bases; bases outside gene matches: 6. The chain's CDR3 is CAWNRGLRETQYF. The CDR3 DNA sequence: TGTGCCTGGAACAGGGGGTTGCGGGAGACCCAGTACTTC.

The V and J genes are TRBV12-5 and TRBJ1-1; D gene uncertain. V was shortened by 4 bases and J by 3 bases, with 12 bases between the two germline ends. The CDR3 extends over 14 amino acids. Germline CDR1 reads LGHNT; CDR2 reads FRNRAP. CDR3 protein: CASGSPGSHTEAFF. In DNA, the CDR3 is TGTGCTAGTGGTTCCCCGGGGTCTCACACTGAAGCTTTCTTT.

The DNA of the CDR3 is TGTGCCAGCAGGGACCCGGGGGGTCCCTACGAGCAGTACTTC. Translation gives CASRDPGGPYEQYF. V usage is TRBV27 and J usage is TRBJ2-7; 7 positions agree with TRBD2. This CDR3 contains 14 residues. V gave up 6 bases and J gave up 2 bases; unmatched junction bases: 7. The V gene's germline CDR1 is MNHEY and CDR2 SMNVEV (reference sequence).

To note about this clone: A read error may account for a junction end that differs from germline. This sequence joins TRBV6-4 and TRBJ2-2; 7 nucleotides line up with TRBD1. The germline CDR1 and CDR2 sequences are MRHNA and SNTAGT. This CDR3 spans 16 amino acids. As DNA, the CDR3 is TGTGCCAGCAGTTACTCTCGGGACAGGAACACCGGGGAGCTGTTTTTT. It translates to CASSYSRDRNTGELFF.

The chain joins TRBV30 to TRBJ1-1, with D perhaps TRBD1 (6 bases). Germline CDR1 reads GTSNPN; CDR2 reads SVGIG (reference sequence). The V gene lost 2 bases and the J gene lost 3 bases, with 7 bases spanning the gap. This CDR3 comprises 12 residues. The CDR3 protein is CAWSPGDTEAFF. The CDR3 coding sequence is TGTGCCTGGAGTCCAGGGGACACTGAAGCTTTCTTT.

A word on this clone: This sample also contains other DNA sequences that code for the same CDR3. This CDR3 reads CASSLGSQETQYF. The CDR3 nucleotides are TGTGCCAGCAGCTTAGGCAGCCAAGAGACCCAGTACTTC. This chain links TRBV13 with TRBJ2-5; D gene ambiguous. CDR1 is PRHDT and CDR2 is FYEKMQ in the germline V gene (reference sequence). The V and J ends lost 0 bases and 1 base respectively, with 3 bases between them. The CDR3 covers 13 residues.

The sample holds a few counts of this clone. V gene TRBV5-1 combines with J gene TRBJ2-5; 8 bases are a match to TRBD2. The germline gives CDR1 SGHRS, CDR2 YFSETQ. The CDR3 is 15 amino acids. V dropped 4 bases and J dropped 2; count of bases not matched to a gene: 7. The CDR3 DNA follows: TGCGCCAGCAGCCACGAACTAGCGGTGCAAGAGACCCAGTACTTC. Protein sequence: CASSHELAVQETQYF.

This clone was counted only a few times. The chain combines TRBV5-1 with TRBJ2-7; D is uncertain. V was pared by 5 bases and J by 5 bases, with 17 bases between. From germline, CDR1 is SGHRS and CDR2 YFSETQ. The CDR3 is made up of 14 amino acids. As DNA, the CDR3 is TGCGCCAGCAGACCACACGGGTCCTTCGACGAGCAGTACTTC. Its translation is CASRPHGSFDEQYF. Full variable domain (rest looked up from reference TRBV5-1 and TRBJ2-7): KAGVTQTPRYLIKTRGQQVTLSCSPISGHRSVSWYQQTPGQGLQFLFEYFSETQRNKGNFPGRFSGRQFSNSRSEMNVSTLELGDSALYLCASRPHGSFDEQYFGPGTRLTVT.

This clone was found once. This rearrangement joins TRBV29-1 to TRBJ2-6; perhaps TRBD1 as D (5 bases). The germline V gene has CDR1 SQVTM and CDR2 ANQGSEA. The CDR3 is 16 amino acids. With 5 bases removed from V and 0 bases from J, the gap between germline ends came to 14 bases. The CDR3 DNA is TGCAGCGTTCTTGTCCAGGGTGGCTCTGGGGCCAACGTCCTGACTTTC. Amino acid sequence: CSVLVQGGSGANVLTF.

The chain is built from TRBV4-1 and TRBJ2-4; the match to TRBD1 covers 9 bases. After removal of 1 base from V and 2 bases from J, the junction contained 9 bases not matched to a gene. This CDR3 is built from 18 residues. The V gene's germline CDR1 is MGHRA and CDR2 YSYEKL. The CDR3 bases are TGCGCCAGCAGCCAAGCCGGGACAGGGCAAGGAACCAAAAACATTCAGTACTTC. It yields the protein CASSQAGTGQGTKNIQYF.